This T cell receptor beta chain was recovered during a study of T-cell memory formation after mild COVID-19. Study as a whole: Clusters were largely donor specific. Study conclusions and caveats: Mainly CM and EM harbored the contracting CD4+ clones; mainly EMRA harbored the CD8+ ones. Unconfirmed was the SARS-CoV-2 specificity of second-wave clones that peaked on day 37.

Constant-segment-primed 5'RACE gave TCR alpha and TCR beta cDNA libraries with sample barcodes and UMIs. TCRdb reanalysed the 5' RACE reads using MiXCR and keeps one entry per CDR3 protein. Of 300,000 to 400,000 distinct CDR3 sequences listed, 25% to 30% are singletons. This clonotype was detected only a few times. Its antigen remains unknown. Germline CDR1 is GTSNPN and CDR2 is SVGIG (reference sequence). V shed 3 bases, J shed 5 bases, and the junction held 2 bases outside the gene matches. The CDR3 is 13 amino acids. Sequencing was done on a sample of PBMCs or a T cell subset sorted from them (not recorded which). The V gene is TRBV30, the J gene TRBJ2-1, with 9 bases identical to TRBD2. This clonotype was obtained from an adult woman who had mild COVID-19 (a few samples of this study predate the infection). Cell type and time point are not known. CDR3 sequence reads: CAWRASGNNEQFF. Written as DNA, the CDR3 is TGTGCCTGGAGAGCTAGCGGGAACAATGAGCAGTTCTTC.